The present T cell receptor beta chain was sequenced within a study of CD8 T cells in Susac syndrome. Study-wide context: Treatment at blood withdrawal was none, corticosteroids, or intravenous immunoglobulin alone in Susac syndrome patients. Study-wide results and caveats: The CD4+ T cell repertoires of Susac syndrome were found to show no clonal expansion.

The length of the CDR3 is 14 residues. V was cut by 4 bases and J by 8 bases, with 20 bases left in between. The germline CDR1 and CDR2 sequences are GTSNPN and SVGIG (reference sequence). About 0.5 to 1 ug RNA was reverse transcribed with random hexamers. The amplification used immunoSEQ multiplex PCR on TCR beta CDR3; it spanned 54 Vbeta and 13 Jbeta. Each CDR3 protein gets one entry after TCRdb re-called the immunoSEQ multiplex PCR reads with MiXCR. The sample contains just under 95,000 distinct CDR3 sequences, roughly 94% of which appear only once. The sample holds one count of this clonotype. Its antigen remains unidentified.

The chain is built from TRBV30 and TRBJ1-1, with D possibly TRBD1 on 5 matching bases. The sample comprised CD4+ T cells from PBMCs. The sequence was collected from a human donor with Susac syndrome. The CDR3 region has the DNA TGTGCCTGGACCGCTAATTCAGGGTACGGCGAAGCTTTCTTT. This translates into CAWTANSGYGEAFF.